The 7 T cell receptor beta chains below come from one sample, sequenced in a study of blood T cell repertoires in COVID-19 (dated by TCRdb to between 2020 and 2021). Preparation of the library involved the immunoSEQ multiplex PCR assay. Not all clones reach the TCRdb copy of this immuneACCESS table, which keeps in-frame sequences only. Checked studies attribute under half of the gap to unresolved V genes and leave the rest unexplained. Across this sample there are approximately 220,000 clones, with roughly four fifths seen only once. The top ten clonotypes cover approximately 4.5% of the sample. The sample consisted of peripheral blood. The receptors stem from a woman in her 70s with acute or convalescent COVID-19.

V and J are TRBV27 and TRBJ2-5; TRBD2 aligns across 8 bases. Per the germline V gene, CDR1 is MNHEY and CDR2 is SMNVEV (reference sequence). The CDR3 has 17 amino acids. Trimming cost V 3 bases and J 1 base; bases outside gene matches: 10. The CDR3 protein is CASSFSSSGGVQETQYF. For the CDR3, the DNA is TGTGCCAGCAGTTTTAGCTCGAGCGGGGGAGTCCAAGAGACCCAGTACTTC.

The CDR3 loop reads CASSQLGDTEAFF. In DNA form, the CDR3 reads TGTGCCAGCAGCCAGTTGGGAGACACTGAAGCTTTCTTT. The J gene is TRBJ1-1, the V gene TRBV4-2; no clear D gene. V lost 3 bases to trimming and J lost 3 bases, with 8 bases between them. Germline loops: CDR1 LGHNA, CDR2 YNFKEQ. The CDR3 is 13 residues long.

The chain couples TRBV19 to TRBJ1-2; TRBD1 matches 8 bases. Germline CDR1 and CDR2: LNHDA and SQIVND (reference sequence). The J segment lost 2 bases and the V segment lost 7 bases, leaving 3 bases of the junction unmatched. The length of the CDR3 is 13 residues. In DNA, the CDR3 is TGTGCCAGTATTAACAGGGGGAACTATGGCTACACCTTC. This sequence encodes CASINRGNYGYTF.

This clone appeared once. The chain has TRBV13 and TRBJ1-1, with a possible D match to TRBD1 (5 bases). The CDR3 loop spans 16 amino acids. V lost 5 bases, J lost 1 base, and 17 bases lay in between. Per the germline V gene, CDR1 is PRHDT and CDR2 is FYEKMQ (reference sequence). In DNA, the CDR3 is TGTGCCAGCAGCCCCCTTGGGGGGGTCCGGAACACTGAAGCTTTCTTT. It encodes CASSPLGGVRNTEAFF.

This chain uses TRBV6-2 or TRBV6-3 with TRBJ1-1; 7 nucleotides agree with TRBD1. Germline V gene data show CDR1 as MNHEY and CDR2 as SVGEGT. This CDR3 is built from 14 residues. Unmatched junction bases numbered 7, after V lost 5 bases and J lost 4 bases. The CDR3 region is CASSTTRGSTEAFF. The CDR3 nucleotides are TGTGCCAGCAGTACGACCAGGGGGAGCACTGAAGCTTTCTTT.

The V call is TRBV5-4, the J call TRBJ2-1, with a weak D call TRBD1 (7 bases). Germline-derived CDR1 and CDR2 are SGHNT and YYREEE (reference sequence). Trimming left V 2 bases short and J 6 bases short, with 15 bases between. The length of the CDR3 is 15 residues. In nucleotides, the CDR3 is TGTGCCAGCAGCTTTGGGGGGAGGACAGGCAATGAGCAGTTCTTC. It specifies CASSFGGRTGNEQFF.

CDR3 nucleotides: TGCGCCAGCAGCTTTCATTTTGACTTACAGGACACTGAAGCTTTCTTT. Protein: CASSFHFDLQDTEAFF. V is TRBV5-1 and J is TRBJ1-1; tentatively, D is TRBD1 (5 bases). In germline, CDR1 is SGHRS, CDR2 YFSETQ. V lost 2 bases to trimming and J lost 3 bases, with 17 bases between them. The CDR3 totals 16 residues.